Following are 10 T cell receptor beta chains from one sample sequenced in a study of OX40 agonist ivuxolimab in advanced cancers. Sequencing was performed with immunoSEQ multiplex PCR; in TCRdb, only in-frame clones are kept and a portion is missing. The top ten clones hold 2.5% to 3% of a sample with about 73,000 clones, about 90% of them seen once. The sequenced sample was CD4+ or CD8+ T cells sorted from blood, obtained in a trial of the OX40 agonist ivuxolimab. Receptors were obtained from an adult with an advanced solid tumor such as melanoma, head and neck, liver or kidney cancer.

The chain links TRBV19 to TRBJ1-2, with 9 bases matching TRBD1. V was clipped by 8 bases and J by 2 bases; unmatched bases: 6. The germline V gene encodes CDR1 LNHDA and CDR2 SQIVND (reference sequence). This CDR3 contains 14 residues. The CDR3 bases are TGTGCCAGTCGCTCCGGGACAGGGAACTATGGCTACACCTTC. Protein sequence: CASRSGTGNYGYTF.

The chain joins TRBV28 to TRBJ2-3; D could derive from TRBD1 or TRBD2 (5 bases each). The V gene lost 5 bases and the J gene lost 2 bases, with 14 bases spanning the gap. This CDR3 is built from 15 residues. The germline V gene encodes CDR1 MDHEN and CDR2 SYDVKM. CDR3 nucleotide sequence: TGTGCCAGCAGTCCCCGGGACGAAAACACAGATACGCAGTATTTT. It yields the protein CASSPRDENTDTQYF.

This chain links TRBV11-3 with TRBJ2-5, with D uncertain. This CDR3 is built from 11 residues. From germline, CDR1 is SGHNT and CDR2 YENEEA. The ends were cut back, 8 bases at V and 5 bases at J, with 9 bases in the middle. The CDR3 reads CASAIGETQYF. The DNA of the CDR3 is TGTGCCAGCGCGATCGGGGAGACCCAGTACTTC.

The J gene is TRBJ1-6, the V gene TRBV6-1; D unresolved. The CDR3 runs to 14 residues. The germline V gene has CDR1 MNHNS and CDR2 SASEGT. V lost 0 bases and J lost 7, with 7 bases in between. Written as DNA, the CDR3 is TGTGCCAGCAGTGAAGCCGGACGGAATTCACCCCTCCACTTT. Translated: CASSEAGRNSPLHF.

This clone turned up a few times. V gene TRBV30 combines with J gene TRBJ1-3; D remains ambiguous. This CDR3 has 12 residues. V was shortened by 0 bases and J by 4 bases, with 4 bases between the two germline ends. The germline V gene has CDR1 GTSNPN and CDR2 SVGIG (reference sequence). For the CDR3, the DNA is TGTGCCTGGAGTGTTTTCGGAAACACCATATATTTT. Protein: CAWSVFGNTIYF. Using reference TRBV30 and TRBJ1-3 for the parts outside the CDR3, the full variable domain is SQTIHQWPATLVQPVGSPLSLECTVEGTSNPNLYWYRQAAGRGLQLLFYSVGIGQISSEVPQNLSASRPQDRQFILSSKKLLLSDSGFYLCAWSVFGNTIYFGEGSWLTVV.

As DNA, the CDR3 is TGTGCCAGCTCACCACCGAGGGGGAGCGACGAGCAGTACTTC. Translated, it gives CASSPPRGSDEQYF. The chain carries TRBV18 and TRBJ2-7; a weak D match, TRBD1 (6 bases). The CDR3 totals 14 residues. Deletions cut 0 bases from V and 5 bases from J, with 11 bases between. Germline lookup yields CDR1 KGHSH and CDR2 LQKENI.

The chain employs TRBV7-8 and TRBJ1-1, with D perhaps matching TRBD1 (5 bases). V lost 6 bases and J 0 bases, leaving 17 bases between the germline ends. This CDR3 has 16 residues. Germline values: CDR1 SGHVS, CDR2 FQNEAQ. The CDR3 reads CASSLAPAGMNTEAFF. The CDR3, as DNA: TGTGCCAGCAGTCTCGCTCCAGCAGGGATGAACACTGAAGCTTTCTTT.

There are a few counts of this clone. The chain is built from TRBV19 and TRBJ2-4; D might be TRBD1 (5 bases). V shed 9 bases and J shed 8 bases, with 17 bases lying between them. Germline V gives CDR1 LNHDA, CDR2 SQIVND (reference sequence). The CDR3 has 13 residues. DNA of the CDR3: TGTGCCAGCGGGCCGCAGGGCTTGGACATTCAGTACTTC. It translates to CASGPQGLDIQYF.

This chain uses TRBV10-3 with TRBJ2-2, with D perhaps being TRBD1 or TRBD2 (5 bases each). The CDR3 sequence is 14 residues long. Trimming shortened V by 9 bases and J by 4 bases, and 15 bases separated the two germline ends. The V gene's germline CDR1 is ENHRY and CDR2 SYGVKD. CDR3 sequence (DNA): TGTGCCATTTCCCGGGCAGGGACCACCGGGGAGCTGTTTTTT. Residues: CAISRAGTTGELFF.

The chain combines TRBV6-5 with TRBJ1-1; a weak D match, TRBD1 (6 bases). CDR1 is MNHEY and CDR2 is SVGAGI in the germline V gene. V was shortened by 6 bases and J by 0 bases, with 11 bases between the two germline ends. The CDR3 runs 14 residues. The CDR3, as DNA: TGTGCCAGCAGCCAAGGGGGGATGAACACTGAAGCTTTCTTT. It encodes CASSQGGMNTEAFF.